Each of the 23 T cell receptor beta chains below was sequenced from the same sample in a study of T cell responses to AZD1222 COVID-19 vaccine. The data were produced by immunoSEQ multiplex PCR, yet TCRdb's version contains in-frame clones alone and is incomplete. The sample yields 150,000 to 200,000 clones, approximately 90% seen once. The sequenced sample was peripheral blood, obtained on day 0 of AZD1222 vaccination. The source is an adult in good health.

The chain uses TRBV6-6 and TRBJ1-5, with 7 bases identical to TRBD1. The germline CDR1 and CDR2 sequences are MNHNY and SVGAGI (reference sequence). The J segment lost 3 bases and the V segment lost 5 bases, leaving 13 bases of the junction unmatched. The CDR3 is made up of 17 amino acids. The chain's CDR3 is CASSPWTGTYFNQPQHF. CDR3 sequence (DNA): TGTGCCAGCAGTCCCTGGACAGGAACTTATTTCAATCAGCCCCAGCATTTT.

The gene calls are TRBV20-1 and TRBJ2-5; D remains unclear. The V end lost 0 bases, the J end lost 5 bases, and 4 bases lay between the germline ends. Per the germline V gene, CDR1 is DFQATT and CDR2 is SNEGSKA (reference sequence). CDR3 size: 11 residues. The CDR3 sequence is CSARDGETQYF. In DNA form, the CDR3 reads TGCAGTGCTAGAGATGGGGAGACCCAGTACTTC.

The chain joins TRBV6-5 to TRBJ1-2; weak D call: TRBD1 (6 bases). V gave up 2 bases and J gave up 8 bases, with 9 bases separating them. From germline, CDR1 is MNHEY and CDR2 SVGAGI. This CDR3 is 12 amino acids long. The CDR3: CASSYPGQGYTF. The CDR3 coding sequence is TGTGCCAGCAGTTACCCCGGACAGGGCTACACCTTC.

The CDR3 region has the DNA TGTGCCAGCAGTAAAAATCAGGGGTCACCCCTCCACTTT. This codes for CASSKNQGSPLHF. The genes are TRBV7-2 and TRBJ1-6, with D perhaps TRBD1 (6 bases). Germline lookup yields CDR1 SGHTA and CDR2 FQGNSA. Trimming took off 6 bases at V and 10 bases at J, with 13 bases between the two ends. The CDR3 totals 13 residues. Variable domain in full (rest from reference TRBV7-2 and TRBJ1-6): GAGVSQSPSNKVTEKGKDVELRCDPISGHTALYWYRQSLGQGLEFLIYFQGNSAPDKSGLPSDRFSAERTGGSVSTLTIQRTQQEDSAVYLCASSKNQGSPLHFGNGTRLTVT.

V and J are TRBV4-2 and TRBJ2-7; D may be TRBD1 (5 bases). The CDR3 runs to 15 residues. The V gene's germline CDR1 is LGHNA and CDR2 YNFKEQ. V was clipped by 1 base and J by 0 bases, with 10 bases between them. The CDR3 protein is CASSQGRQSSYEQYF. In DNA, the CDR3 is TGTGCCAGCAGCCAAGGGCGACAGAGCTCCTACGAGCAGTACTTC.

The chain employs TRBV28 and TRBJ1-3; the D is unclear. CDR1 and CDR2 (germline): MDHEN, SYDVKM. CDR3 length: 14 amino acids. Trimming cost V 5 bases and J 7 bases, with 15 bases left between them. The CDR3 loop reads CASSPPSLPNTIYF. The CDR3 nucleotides are TGTGCCAGCAGTCCCCCATCCCTTCCTAACACCATATATTTT.

This chain connects TRBV20-1 to TRBJ1-1, with D hard to call. V lost 2 bases and J lost 5, with 6 bases in between. The CDR3 runs to 11 residues. Looked up from germline, CDR1 is DFQATT and CDR2 is SNEGSKA (reference sequence). For the CDR3, the DNA is TGCAGTGCTAGATATAAGACTGAAGCTTTCTTT. This translates into CSARYKTEAFF.

This chain joins TRBV18 and TRBJ1-4; no definite D call. With 3 bases removed from V and 0 bases from J, the gap between germline ends came to 8 bases. Germline CDR1 reads KGHSH; CDR2 reads LQKENI. The CDR3 extends over 15 amino acids. CDR3 amino acids: CASSPDGTTNEKLFF. CDR3 DNA: TGTGCCAGCTCACCGGACGGTACAACTAATGAAAAACTGTTTTTT. Complete variable domain (other parts from reference TRBV18 and TRBJ1-4): NAGVMQNPRHLVRRRGQEARLRCSPMKGHSHVYWYRQLPEEGLKFMVYLQKENIIDESGMPKERFSAEFPKEGPSILRIQQVVRGDSAAYFCASSPDGTTNEKLFFGSGTQLSVL.

This chain links TRBV7-8 with TRBJ1-1, with D hard to call. Between the trimmed V and J ends, which lost 0 bases and 0 bases, there was a span of 11 bases. This CDR3 contains 16 residues. Germline V CDR1 and CDR2: SGHVS, FQNEAQ. CDR3: CASSLARAAMNTEAFF. In DNA form, the CDR3 reads TGTGCCAGCAGCTTAGCGCGGGCAGCCATGAACACTGAAGCTTTCTTT.

V gene TRBV5-1 combines with J gene TRBJ1-2, with 9 bases lining up with TRBD1. Germline V CDR1 and CDR2: SGHRS, YFSETQ. This CDR3 has 14 amino acids. Trimming took 3 bases from V and 5 from J; bases not matched to a gene: 5. This CDR3 reads CASSWDRAEYGYTF. For the CDR3, the DNA is TGCGCCAGCAGCTGGGACAGGGCGGAGTATGGCTACACCTTC. The variable domain in full, completed from reference TRBV5-1 and TRBJ1-2, reads KAGVTQTPRYLIKTRGQQVTLSCSPISGHRSVSWYQQTPGQGLQFLFEYFSETQRNKGNFPGRFSGRQFSNSRSEMNVSTLELGDSALYLCASSWDRAEYGYTFGSGTRLTVV.

V gene TRBV11-3 combines with J gene TRBJ2-7; TRBD1 is a possible D gene (7 bases). Trimming took off 5 bases at V and 3 bases at J, with 14 bases between the two ends. The CDR3 runs to 14 residues. Germline loops: CDR1 SGHNT, CDR2 YENEEA. The CDR3 here is CASSPRRGLYEQYF. As DNA, the CDR3 is TGTGCCAGCAGCCCTAGGAGGGGGCTCTACGAGCAGTACTTC.

This chain uses TRBV5-6 with TRBJ2-7, with D tentatively TRBD1 or TRBD2 (5 bases each). Trimming stripped 4 bases from V and 3 bases from J, with 11 bases between. Germline V CDR1 and CDR2: SGHDT, YYEEEE. The CDR3 is 13 residues long. CDR3 coding DNA: TGTGCCAGCAGCCGGGGACGGCTCTACGAGCAGTACTTC. It encodes CASSRGRLYEQYF. The entire variable domain, with the rest obtained from reference TRBV5-6 and TRBJ2-7, is as follows: DAGVTQSPTHLIKTRGQQVTLRCSPKSGHDTVSWYQQALGQGPQFIFQYYEEEERQRGNFPDRFSGHQFPNYSSELNVNALLLGDSALYLCASSRGRLYEQYFGPGTRLTVT.

V usage is TRBV7-2 and J usage is TRBJ2-7; 8 nucleotides line up with TRBD2. V shed 0 bases and J 4 bases; nucleotides not matched to a gene: 11. This CDR3 has 17 residues. CDR1 is SGHTA and CDR2 is FQGNSA in the germline V gene. CDR3 sequence (DNA): TGTGCCAGCAGCTTAGCAGGACCCTCGGGGGGGAGTTACGAGCAGTACTTC. Its protein product is CASSLAGPSGGSYEQYF.

The rearrangement links TRBV7-8 to TRBJ1-1, with 10 bases identical to TRBD1. The junction had 1 base not matched to a gene; V was cut back by 5 bases and J by 4 bases. The CDR3 loop spans 13 amino acids. The germline V gene has CDR1 SGHVS and CDR2 FQNEAQ. The CDR3: CASSRDRGTEAFF. The DNA for the CDR3 is TGTGCCAGCAGCCGGGACAGGGGCACTGAAGCTTTCTTT. Combining the CDR3 with reference TRBV7-8 and TRBJ1-1 gives the whole variable domain GAGVSQSPRYKVAKRGQDVALRCDPISGHVSLFWYQQALGQGPEFLTYFQNEAQLDKSGLPSDRFFAERPEGSVSTLKIQRTQQEDSAVYLCASSRDRGTEAFFGQGTRLTVV.

V usage is TRBV7-2 and J usage is TRBJ2-1, with D tentatively TRBD1 (6 bases). CDR1 and CDR2 (germline): SGHTA, FQGNSA. V lost 4 bases and J 6 bases, leaving 10 bases between the germline ends. The CDR3 consists of 13 residues. The CDR3 nucleotides are TGTGCCAGCAGCTCCGGACAGCCCAATGAGCAGTTCTTC. Encoded protein: CASSSGQPNEQFF.

The CDR3, as DNA: TGTGCCAGCAGTCCGTTCCGAGTGCCTGGAAACACCATATATTTT. Its translation is CASSPFRVPGNTIYF. The chain recombines TRBV21-1 with TRBJ1-3. TRBV21-1 has pseudogene status. The CDR3 spans 15 residues.

This clone has a handful of counts. The V and J genes are TRBV19 and TRBJ2-3, with 8 positions matching TRBD1. The V and J ends lost 7 bases and 2 bases, in that order; junction bases with no gene match: 5. This CDR3 is 14 amino acids long. Germline CDR1 reads LNHDA; CDR2 reads SQIVND (reference sequence). CDR3 sequence reads: CASNDRGLTDTQYF. The CDR3, as DNA: TGTGCCAGTAATGACAGGGGCCTCACAGATACGCAGTATTTT.

The chain couples TRBV18 to TRBJ2-5; D might be TRBD1 (6 bases). This CDR3 spans 14 amino acids. Between the trimmed V and J ends, which lost 5 bases and 1 base, there was a span of 11 bases. Germline V gene lookup returns CDR1 KGHSH and CDR2 LQKENI. Here the CDR3 DNA reads TGTGCCAGCTCAGCCTACAGGGTCCAAGAGACCCAGTACTTC. The encoded protein is CASSAYRVQETQYF.

This clone was seen only a few times. The genes are TRBV19 and TRBJ1-2, with 8 bases fitting TRBD1. V gave up 6 bases and J gave up 7 bases; unmatched junction bases: 7. Germline V gene lookup returns CDR1 LNHDA and CDR2 SQIVND (reference sequence). The CDR3 totals 13 residues. DNA of the CDR3: TGTGCCAGTAGCTTGACAGGGGCTCGTGGCTACACCTTC. It encodes CASSLTGARGYTF.

The V and J genes are TRBV18 and TRBJ1-1; D gene unclear. The germline CDR1 and CDR2 sequences are KGHSH and LQKENI. Trimming cost V 3 bases and J 2 bases, with 7 bases left between them. This CDR3 region has 13 residues. CDR3 region: CASSPTTNTEAFF. The CDR3 DNA reads TGTGCCAGCTCACCGACAACTAACACTGAAGCTTTCTTT.

CDR3 DNA sequence: TGTGCCACCATGAATGGGAGGAAAAGCTCCTACAATGAGCAGTTCTTC. Translated: CATMNGRKSSYNEQFF. The chain uses TRBV24-1 and TRBJ2-1; maybe TRBD2 (6 bases). Trimming took off 8 bases at V and 0 bases at J, with 16 bases between the two ends. Per germline, CDR1 KGHDR and CDR2 SFDVKD. The CDR3 is made up of 16 amino acids.

The chain has TRBV24-1 and TRBJ2-1, with 10 bases fitting TRBD1. The V gene's germline CDR1 is KGHDR and CDR2 SFDVKD. This CDR3 region has 16 residues. V dropped 0 bases and J dropped 10; count of bases not matched to a gene: 8. CDR3 sequence: CATSDLWDRGGREQFF. For the CDR3, the DNA is TGTGCCACCAGTGATTTGTGGGACAGGGGTGGCCGGGAGCAGTTCTTC.

This clone was recorded only once. J is TRBJ1-1 and V is TRBV28; weak D call: TRBD1 (5 bases). Trimming left V 6 bases short and J 5 bases short, with 16 bases between. Germline V gene sequence: CDR1 MDHEN, CDR2 SYDVKM. The CDR3 extends over 14 amino acids. The CDR3 reads CASRSGWGRTEAFF. Written as DNA, the CDR3 is TGTGCCAGCAGATCCGGGTGGGGGAGGACTGAAGCTTTCTTT.